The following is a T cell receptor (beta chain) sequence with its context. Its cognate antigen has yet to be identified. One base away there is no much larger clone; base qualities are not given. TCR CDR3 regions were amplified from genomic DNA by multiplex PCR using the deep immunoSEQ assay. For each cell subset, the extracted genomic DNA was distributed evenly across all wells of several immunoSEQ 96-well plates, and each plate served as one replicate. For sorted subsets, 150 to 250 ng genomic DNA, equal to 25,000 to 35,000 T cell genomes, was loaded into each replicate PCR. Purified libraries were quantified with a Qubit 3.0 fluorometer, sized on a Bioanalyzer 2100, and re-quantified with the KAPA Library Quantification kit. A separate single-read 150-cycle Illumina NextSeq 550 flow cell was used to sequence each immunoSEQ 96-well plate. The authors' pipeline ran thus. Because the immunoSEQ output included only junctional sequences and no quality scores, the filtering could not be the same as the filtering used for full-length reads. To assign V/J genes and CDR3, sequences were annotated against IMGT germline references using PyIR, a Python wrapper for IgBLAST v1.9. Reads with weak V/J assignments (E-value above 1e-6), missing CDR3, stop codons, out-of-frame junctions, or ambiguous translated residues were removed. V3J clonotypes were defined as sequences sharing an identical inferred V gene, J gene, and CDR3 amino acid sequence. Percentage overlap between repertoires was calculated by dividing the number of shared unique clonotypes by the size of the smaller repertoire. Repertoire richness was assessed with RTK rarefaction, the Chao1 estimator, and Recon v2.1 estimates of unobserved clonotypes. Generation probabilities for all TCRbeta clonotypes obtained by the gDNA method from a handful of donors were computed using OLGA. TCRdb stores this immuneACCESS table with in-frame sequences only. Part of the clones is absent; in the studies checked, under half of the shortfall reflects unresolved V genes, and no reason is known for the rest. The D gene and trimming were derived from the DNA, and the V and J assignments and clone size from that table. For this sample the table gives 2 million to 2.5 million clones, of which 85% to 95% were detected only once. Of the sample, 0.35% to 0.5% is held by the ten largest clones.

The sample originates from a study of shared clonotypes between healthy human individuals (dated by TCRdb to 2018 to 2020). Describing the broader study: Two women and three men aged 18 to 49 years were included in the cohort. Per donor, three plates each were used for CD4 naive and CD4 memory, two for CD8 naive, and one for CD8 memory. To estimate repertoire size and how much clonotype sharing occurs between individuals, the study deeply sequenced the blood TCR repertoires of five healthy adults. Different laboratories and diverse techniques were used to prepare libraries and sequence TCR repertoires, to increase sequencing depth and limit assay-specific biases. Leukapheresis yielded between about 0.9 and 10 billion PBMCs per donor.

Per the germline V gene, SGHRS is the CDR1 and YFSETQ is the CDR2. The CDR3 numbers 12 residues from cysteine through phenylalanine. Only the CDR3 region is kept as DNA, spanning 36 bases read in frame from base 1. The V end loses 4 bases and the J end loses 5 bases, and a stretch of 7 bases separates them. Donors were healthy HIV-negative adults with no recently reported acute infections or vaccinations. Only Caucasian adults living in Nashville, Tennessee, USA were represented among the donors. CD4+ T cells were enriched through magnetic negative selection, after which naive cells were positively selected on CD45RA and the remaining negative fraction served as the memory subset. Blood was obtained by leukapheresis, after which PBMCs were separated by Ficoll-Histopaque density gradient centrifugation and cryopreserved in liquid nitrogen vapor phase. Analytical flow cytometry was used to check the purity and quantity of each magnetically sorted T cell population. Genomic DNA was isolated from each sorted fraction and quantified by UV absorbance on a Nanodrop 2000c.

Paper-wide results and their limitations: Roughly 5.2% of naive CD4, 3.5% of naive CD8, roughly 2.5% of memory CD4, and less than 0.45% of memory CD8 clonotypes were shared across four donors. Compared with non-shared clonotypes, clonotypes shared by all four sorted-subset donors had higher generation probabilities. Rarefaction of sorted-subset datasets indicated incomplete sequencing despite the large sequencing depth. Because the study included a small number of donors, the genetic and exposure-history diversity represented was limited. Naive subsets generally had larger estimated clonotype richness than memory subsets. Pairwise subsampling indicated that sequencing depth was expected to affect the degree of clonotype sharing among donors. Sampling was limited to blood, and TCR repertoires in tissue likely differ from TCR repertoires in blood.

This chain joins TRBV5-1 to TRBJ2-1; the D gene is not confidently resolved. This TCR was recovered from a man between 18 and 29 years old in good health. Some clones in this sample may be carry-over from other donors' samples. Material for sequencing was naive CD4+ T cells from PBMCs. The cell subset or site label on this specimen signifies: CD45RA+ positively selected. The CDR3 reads CASSISHNEQFF. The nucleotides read TGCGCCAGCAGCATAAGTCACAATGAGCAGTTCTTC.